This T cell receptor (beta chain) was captured in a study of T cells in Graves' hyperthyroidism and ophthalmopathy. Template material for amplifying TCR beta CDR3 regions consisted of RNA transcripts. HTBI primers were employed in a first-round RT-PCR of the TCR CDR3. TCRdb reanalysed the multiplex PCR reads using MiXCR and keeps one entry per CDR3 protein. The sample yields 600,000 to 750,000 distinct CDR3 sequences, roughly 17% seen once. Looked up from germline, CDR1 is SQVTM and CDR2 is ANQGSEA. The CDR3 totals 13 residues. J gave up 5 bases and V 3 bases, and 5 bases lay outside the gene matches. This clonotype was counted between two and nine times.

Sequencing was performed on blood. V and J are TRBV29-1 and TRBJ2-7; 9 bases map to TRBD2. The source of this sequence is a man aged 50 or older with Graves' hyperthyroidism. The CDR3 bases are TGCAGCGTTGATGCGGGAGGGCCGAACGAGCAGTACTTC. Its translation: CSVDAGGPNEQYF.